Here is one TCR beta chain with its context. The data derive from a study of blood T cell repertoires in COVID-19. Across the study: The United States, Italy and Spain provided the acute and convalescent COVID-19 samples. Nucleic acid was either cDNA or gDNA, and it came from T cells, B-cell-depleted T cells, or PBMCs.

The CDR3 contains 14 residues. The V end was cut by 0 bases, the J end by 2 bases, with 8 bases between. In germline, CDR1 is ENHRY, CDR2 SYGVKD. The repertoire was sequenced with immunoSEQ multiplex PCR; TCRdb's copy has only in-frame clones and lacks some. The data show 200,000 to 250,000 clones, roughly 80% seen once. Sequences were obtained from peripheral blood. The sequence was collected from a woman aged 80 or older with acute or convalescent COVID-19. The chain is built from TRBV10-3 and TRBJ2-7; D is unclear. The DNA for the CDR3 is TGTGCCATCAGTGAGTCTAACGGAGCCTACGAGCAGTACTTC. Translating gives CAISESNGAYEQYF.